This T cell receptor beta chain was identified in a study of Graves' ophthalmopathy and Graves' hyperthyroidism (dated by TCRdb to the late 2010s). About the investigation overall: Hyperthyroidism was defined as stable when no progression to ophthalmopathy occurred within 18 months of follow-up. Once sampling was done, hyperthyroidism patients were given methimazole at a starting dose of 30 mg daily, while ophthalmopathy patients were given high-dose intravenous methylprednisolone. In total, 120 to 150 blood samples were TCR-sequenced: some 40 ophthalmopathy, 80 or so hyperthyroidism and approximately 17 hyperthyroidism-to-ophthalmopathy patients. To tell Graves' ophthalmopathy apart from Graves' hyperthyroidism, and to predict which patients would progress to ophthalmopathy, the study relied on TCR beta repertoire signatures. T-cell repertoires of thyroid tissue and blood were compared in more than five hyperthyroidism patients. To explore V-J signatures that distinguish ophthalmopathy from hyperthyroidism, a discovery set of about 99 patients was enrolled, made up of roughly 41 with ophthalmopathy and 55 to 65 with stable hyperthyroidism. An independent validation cohort comprised 18 hyperthyroidism patients and roughly 15 patients who later progressed from hyperthyroidism to ophthalmopathy. Overall study outcomes, separate from this receptor: No statistical method was used to predetermine the sample size, and group allocation was not hidden from the investigators. The 13-signature model separated ophthalmopathy from stable hyperthyroidism with 85% to 90% sensitivity and approximately 83% specificity in cross-validation, and 80%/75% in the test set. Among expanded thyroid clonotypes with frequency above 0.001, most also showed up in blood, which suggests that blood repertoires may reflect the thyroid immune response. In validation, the model predicted ophthalmopathy progression with nearly 71% sensitivity and 72.22% specificity; some twelve predicted patients were CT-confirmed with GO in a median of approximately 6.5 months.

The germline V gene specifies SQVTM as CDR1 and ANQGSEA as CDR2. The CDR3 spans 11 residues, from the cysteine through the phenylalanine. Only the CDR3 region is kept as DNA, spanning 33 bases read in frame from base 1. V was cut back by 0 bases and J by 4 bases, leaving a gap of 1 base between them. TCR beta CDR3 regions were amplified from RNA transcripts for repertoire sequencing. The first round of RT-PCR was done with HTBI primers and the Qiagen OneStep RT-PCR kit, and was followed by a second round of multiplex PCR, then size selection and purification. The libraries underwent paired-end sequencing with 100 bp reads on an Illumina HiSeq2000. From the authors' description of their analysis: SOAPnuke was used to process the reads, removing any read that contained adapters or uncalled bases, had a mean Phred below 15, or lacked an exact match to the constant primer or identifier. COPE v1.2.5 was used to merge high-quality paired reads. Each unique nucleotide sequence was defined as a clonotype, and clonotypes were aligned to IMGT TRB V, D and J references with MiTCR v1.1. Only V-J combinations with frequency above 0.0001 were analysed, covering about 99% of repertoires. For each V-J combination, a TCR clonal expansion and chaos score was defined as F50 clonal expansion divided by the chaos observed in the TCRdist matrix. Features were reduced by Welch's t-statistics and random forest to roughly 14 V-J combinations, which fed a naive Bayes classifier. The Morisita-Horn index was used to measure how similar the thyroid and blood repertoires were. The raw public reads went through TCRdb reprocessing: fastp at Q25, MiXCR clone calling, in-frame beta chains kept. Entries that share a CDR3 protein sequence are merged under the most common genes and DNA. The V and J calls here are based on TCRdb, not the publication. The sample records around 1,200,000 distinct CDR3 sequences, 35% to 40% of which are singletons. Approximately 10% of the sample lies in the top ten.

Patients with hyperthyroidism were aged 18 to 65 years, had been newly diagnosed, and had a disease duration of less than 2 months. Anyone with other autoimmune diseases, uncontrolled infections, pregnancy or lactation was excluded from the study. Diagnosis relied on clinical symptoms, serum thyroxine, TRAb, thyroid ultrasound and orbital computed tomography. Trizol reagent was used to extract the total RNA, and its quality was then checked on an Agilent 2100 Bioanalyzer. In its sample, this clonotype was seen once. Its cognate antigen has yet to be identified. Per-nucleotide qualities are absent, and no much larger clonotype sits a single base away. A solitary read yields weak support.

Sequenced: peripheral blood or thyroid tissue (not recorded which). The sequence is built from TRBV29-1 and TRBJ1-5; the D gene identity is not certain. This TCR came from an adult man with Graves' hyperthyroidism. CDR3 reads: CSVEDNQPQHF. The DNA sequence follows: TGCAGCGTTGAAGATAATCAGCCCCAGCATTTT.